A single sample gave rise to the 32 T cell receptor beta chains below, sequenced in a study of T cell repertoires in cytomegalovirus infection. TCRdb re-called the reads through MiXCR, storing one row per CDR3 protein. The sample lists about 490,000 distinct CDR3 sequences; approximately 26% were seen once. The specimen was PBMCs. The origin of the receptors is a human donor in good health (CMV status not recorded). Some clones in this sample may be carry-over from other donors' samples.

The rearrangement links TRBV6-4 to TRBJ2-1; 8 bases line up with TRBD2. The CDR3 contains 16 residues. V lost 1 base and J lost 0; bases outside the gene matches: 2. Germline V gives CDR1 MRHNA, CDR2 SNTAGT. The CDR3 protein is CASSDLAGSSYNEQFF. For the CDR3, the DNA is TGTGCCAGCAGTGACTTAGCGGGGAGCTCCTACAATGAGCAGTTCTTC.

In its sample, this clonotype was seen many times. As DNA, the CDR3 is TGTGCCAGCAGTAGTTCTAGCATCTACAATGAGCAGTTCTTC. It yields the protein CASSSSSIYNEQFF. The V gene is TRBV7-2, the J gene TRBJ2-1, with D possibly matching TRBD2 (5 bases). Trimming removed 6 bases from V and 3 bases from J, with 12 bases in between. Germline lookup yields CDR1 SGHTA and CDR2 FQGNSA. This CDR3 region has 14 residues.

This clonotype was recorded a few times. The chain links TRBV28 to TRBJ1-2, with 10 bases lining up with TRBD1. Germline V gene sequence: CDR1 MDHEN, CDR2 SYDVKM. Trimming removed 6 bases from V and 4 bases from J; junction bases left unmatched: 11. The CDR3 is 16 residues long. The CDR3 region is CASRTGGASIPYGYTF. Here the CDR3 DNA reads TGTGCCAGCAGGACAGGGGGCGCTTCCATACCCTATGGCTACACCTTC.

In its sample, this clonotype was seen many times. This sequence joins TRBV7-6 and TRBJ2-7, with 7 nucleotides matching TRBD1. The CDR3 totals 14 residues. Losses at the gene ends were 5 bases for V and 0 bases for J; bases not matched to a gene: 4. Germline CDR1 SGHVS, CDR2 FNYEAQ. The CDR3 protein is CASSAQGFSYEQYV. The DNA of the CDR3 is TGTGCCAGCAGCGCACAGGGGTTCTCCTACGAGCAGTACGTC.

This clonotype has only one observation. The rearrangement links TRBV30 to TRBJ1-1; no firm D call. Trimming shortened V by 2 bases and J by 3 bases, and 4 bases separated the two germline ends. The CDR3 sequence is 11 residues long. Germline CDR1 reads GTSNPN; CDR2 reads SVGIG (reference sequence). The CDR3 sequence: CAWSLYTEAFF. For the CDR3, the DNA is TGTGCCTGGAGTCTTTACACTGAAGCTTTCTTT.

This clonotype came up a few times. The genes are TRBV24-1 and TRBJ1-1; 8 positions agree with TRBD1. Germline V lookup: CDR1 KGHDR, CDR2 SFDVKD. The junction had 3 bases not matched to a gene; V was cut back by 3 bases and J by 1 base. This CDR3 contains 15 residues. The CDR3 DNA sequence: TGTGCCACCAGTGATGGACAGGGACCGAACACTGAAGCTTTCTTT. Translated, it gives CATSDGQGPNTEAFF.

This sequence joins TRBV2 and TRBJ2-2; TRBD2 matches 13 bases. The CDR3 runs 16 residues. V was clipped by 7 bases and J by 4 bases; unmatched bases: 6. Per germline, CDR1 SNHLY and CDR2 FYNNEI. The CDR3 region has the DNA TGTGCCAGCATTCTACTAGCGGGAGGGGGCACCGGGGAGCTGTTTTTT. It codes for CASILLAGGGTGELFF.

J is TRBJ1-1 and V is TRBV19, with unresolved D. Trimming took 3 bases from V and 6 from J, leaving 8 bases between them. The CDR3 consists of 12 residues. The germline V gene has CDR1 LNHDA and CDR2 SQIVND (reference sequence). For the CDR3, the DNA is TGTGCCAGTAGTATTGAGGTATCTGAAGCTTTCTTT. Translating gives CASSIEVSEAFF.

Comment on this clonotype: A clone one base away is much larger, so this may be a read error. The chain has TRBV7-8 and TRBJ1-1; no firm D call. The CDR3 length is 13 residues. Germline V gene data show CDR1 as SGHVS and CDR2 as FQNEAQ. V lost 0 bases to trimming and J lost 6 bases, with 8 bases between them. The CDR3 DNA is TGTGCCAGCAGCTTAGCGGGGAGCGCTGAAGCTTTCTTT. This codes for CASSLAGSAEAFF.

This clonotype was seen repeatedly, ten times or more. The chain is built from TRBV12-3 or TRBV12-4 and TRBJ1-5; 7 nucleotides match TRBD1. The CDR3 length is 19 residues. J lost 0 bases, V lost 3 bases, and 14 bases had no gene match. CDR3 DNA sequence: TGTGCCAGCAGTTTCCGTCCGACAGGGATTAAGGTTAGCAATCAGCCCCAGCATTTT. Translation gives CASSFRPTGIKVSNQPQHF.

The V and J genes are TRBV27 and TRBJ1-1; D gene ambiguous. Looked up from germline, CDR1 is MNHEY and CDR2 is SMNVEV (reference sequence). Trimming left V 3 bases short and J 5 bases short, with 13 bases between. The CDR3 is made up of 14 amino acids. CDR3 sequence reads: CASSLSGRRTEAFF. CDR3 sequence (DNA): TGTGCCAGCAGTTTGAGTGGGAGGCGGACTGAAGCTTTCTTT.

The chain recombines TRBV29-1 with TRBJ2-3, with 7 nucleotides matching TRBD2. Germline-derived CDR1 and CDR2 are SQVTM and ANQGSEA. V gave up 5 bases and J gave up 0 bases; unmatched junction bases: 2. The CDR3 runs to 13 residues. The CDR3 coding sequence is TGCAGCGTTAGAGCGGGGAGCACAGATACGCAGTATTTT. Protein sequence: CSVRAGSTDTQYF.

V and J are TRBV6-2 or TRBV6-3 and TRBJ1-6; 7 bases are shared with TRBD1. Trimming cost V 4 bases and J 7 bases; bases outside gene matches: 7. This CDR3 comprises 15 residues. Germline CDR1 is MNHEY and CDR2 is SVGEGT. The CDR3: CASSSRTGLNSPLHF. Written as DNA, the CDR3 is TGTGCCAGCAGTTCAAGGACAGGTCTAAATTCACCCCTCCACTTT.

This clonotype was observed a few times. The chain joins TRBV7-2 to TRBJ2-7; no definite D call. The germline V and J ends were trimmed by 2 bases and 1 base, with 12 bases remaining between them. This CDR3 is 15 amino acids long. Per germline, CDR1 SGHTA and CDR2 FQGNSA. The CDR3 bases are TGTGCCAGCAGCTTATTCGGCGGAATGTCCTACGAGCAGTACTTC. It translates to CASSLFGGMSYEQYF.

The chain links TRBV4-1 to TRBJ2-3, with D maybe TRBD2 (5 bases). The CDR3 covers 15 residues. Germline loops: CDR1 MGHRA, CDR2 YSYEKL. V shed 2 bases and J shed 7 bases, with 16 bases lying between them. CDR3 sequence (DNA): TGCGCCAGCAGCCAACTGATAGTGGGAGCATATACGCAGTATTTT. Its translation: CASSQLIVGAYTQYF.

This clonotype was observed a handful of times. V and J are TRBV20-1 and TRBJ2-1; 7 bases match TRBD2. V lost 2 bases, J lost 0 bases, and 7 bases stayed unmatched. This CDR3 is built from 16 residues. Looked up from germline, CDR1 is DFQATT and CDR2 is SNEGSKA (reference sequence). In DNA, the CDR3 is TGCAGTGCTAGATCTCTAAGCGGGACCTCCTACAATGAGCAGTTCTTC. Protein: CSARSLSGTSYNEQFF.

At least ten counts were recorded for this clonotype. The chain combines TRBV7-2 with TRBJ2-2; 8 bases fit TRBD2. V lost 4 bases and J lost 2; bases outside the gene matches: 12. There are 18 residues in the CDR3. In germline, CDR1 is SGHTA, CDR2 FQGNSA. This chain's CDR3 is CASSYARRLAGNTGELFF. The CDR3 DNA sequence: TGTGCCAGCAGCTATGCTCGACGGCTAGCGGGTAACACCGGGGAGCTGTTTTTT.

This clonotype was seen a few times. V and J are TRBV24-1 and TRBJ2-5; tentatively, D is TRBD1 (6 bases). Germline V CDR1 and CDR2: KGHDR, SFDVKD. Trimming cost V 4 bases and J 0 bases, with 11 bases left between them. CDR3 length equals 15 residues. CDR3 sequence reads: CATSESTGYQETQYF. The DNA for the CDR3 is TGTGCCACCAGTGAGTCCACAGGGTACCAAGAGACCCAGTACTTC.

The gene calls are TRBV11-2 and TRBJ2-2; D gene unclear. The CDR3 totals 15 residues. The ends were cut back, 4 bases at V and 0 bases at J, with 9 bases in the middle. Germline-derived CDR1 and CDR2 are SGHAT and FQNNGV. The CDR3 protein is CASSYRATNTGELFF. Here the CDR3 DNA reads TGTGCCAGCAGCTACCGGGCCACGAACACCGGGGAGCTGTTTTTT.

V usage is TRBV20-1 and J usage is TRBJ2-7; 10 nucleotides match TRBD2. This CDR3 is built from 12 residues. Germline values: CDR1 DFQATT, CDR2 SNEGSKA (reference sequence). V was pared by 7 bases and J by 3 bases, with 3 bases of the junction left unmatched. The chain's CDR3 is CSEASGSYEQYF. DNA for the CDR3: TGCAGTGAAGCTAGCGGGAGCTACGAGCAGTACTTC.

The V call is TRBV19, the J call TRBJ1-2; 8 bases match TRBD1. After removal of 6 bases from V and 4 bases from J, the junction contained 7 bases not matched to a gene. This CDR3 contains 14 residues. CDR1 is LNHDA, CDR2 SQIVND, per germline (reference sequence). This CDR3 reads CASRAGTGPYGYTF. The CDR3 region has the DNA TGTGCCAGTAGGGCCGGGACAGGTCCCTATGGCTACACCTTC.

This clonotype was detected many times. This chain joins TRBV7-6 and TRBJ2-1; D may match TRBD1 or TRBD2 (5 bases each). This CDR3 region has 17 residues. Per the germline V gene, CDR1 is SGHVS and CDR2 is FNYEAQ. Trimming pared 1 base from V and 4 bases from J, leaving 17 bases between. As DNA, the CDR3 is TGTGCCAGCAGCTTAGGAGGGGAAAGCTTAATATACAATGAGCAGTTCTTC. This codes for CASSLGGESLIYNEQFF.

Only a few counts were recorded for this clonotype. V usage is TRBV2 and J usage is TRBJ2-7; TRBD1 or TRBD2 may be the D gene (5 bases each). Germline V CDR1 and CDR2: SNHLY, FYNNEI. The CDR3 contains 14 residues. The V and J ends lost 7 bases and 1 base respectively, with 14 bases between them. Here the CDR3 DNA reads TGTGCCAGCAAGCCGGGGCCTGAATCCTACGAGCAGTACTTC. Protein: CASKPGPESYEQYF.

The V and J genes are TRBV10-3 and TRBJ2-5; 7 nucleotides agree with TRBD1. With V trimmed by 5 bases and J by 4 bases, 7 bases remained unmatched. CDR3 length equals 14 residues. The germline V gene encodes CDR1 ENHRY and CDR2 SYGVKD. Here the CDR3 reads CAISPGTDRETQYF. CDR3 DNA sequence: TGTGCCATCAGTCCAGGGACAGACCGAGAGACCCAGTACTTC.

In its sample, this clonotype was seen a few times. The rearrangement uses TRBV28 and TRBJ2-1; TRBD1 aligns across 10 bases. V shed 6 bases and J 5 bases; nucleotides not matched to a gene: 10. The CDR3 has 16 residues. Germline V gives CDR1 MDHEN, CDR2 SYDVKM. CDR3 sequence (DNA): TGTGCCAGCAGCGCCGACAGGGGGCGTAACCACAATGAGCAGTTCTTC. The encoded protein is CASSADRGRNHNEQFF. The full variable domain, rest sourced from reference TRBV28 and TRBJ2-1, is DVKVTQSSRYLVKRTGEKVFLECVQDMDHENMFWYRQDPGLGLRLIYFSYDVKMKEKGDIPEGYSVSREKKERFSLILESASTNQTSMYLCASSADRGRNHNEQFFGPGTRLTVL.

This clonotype was detected only a few times. The chain combines TRBV11-2 with TRBJ2-2; D unclear. From germline, CDR1 is SGHAT and CDR2 FQNNGV. V lost 5 bases, J lost 1 base, and 5 bases lay in between. The CDR3 covers 13 residues. DNA of the CDR3: TGTGCCAGCAGCGGCTGGAACACCGGGGAGCTGTTTTTT. It encodes CASSGWNTGELFF.

This clonotype occurred many times. The V call is TRBV7-6, the J call TRBJ2-7, with D possibly matching TRBD1 (6 bases). This CDR3 is 14 amino acids long. Trimming shortened V by 2 bases and J by 7 bases, and 15 bases separated the two germline ends. Germline-derived CDR1 and CDR2 are SGHVS and FNYEAQ. This CDR3 reads CASSLFLGAWEQYF. In DNA, the CDR3 is TGTGCCAGCAGCTTATTTCTGGGGGCCTGGGAGCAGTACTTC. The entire variable domain, with the rest obtained from reference TRBV7-6 and TRBJ2-7, is as follows: GAGVSQSPRYKVTKRGQDVALRCDPISGHVSLYWYRQALGQGPEFLTYFNYEAQQDKSGLPNDRFSAERPEGSISTLTIQRTEQRDSAMYRCASSLFLGAWEQYFGPGTRLTVT.

The rearrangement joins TRBV6-1 to TRBJ2-5; 7 nucleotides align to TRBD1. J lost 4 bases, V lost 5 bases, and 10 bases had no gene match. The CDR3 sequence is 15 residues long. Germline V gives CDR1 MNHNS, CDR2 SASEGT. The CDR3 coding sequence is TGTGCCAGCAGTTACAAAACAGGGGAAGGAGAGACCCAGTACTTC. This codes for CASSYKTGEGETQYF.

This chain connects TRBV19 to TRBJ2-5; possibly TRBD1 or TRBD2 for D (5 bases each). V shed 10 bases and J shed 2 bases, with 11 bases lying between them. CDR1 is LNHDA, CDR2 SQIVND, per germline (reference sequence). The CDR3 loop spans 12 amino acids. CDR3 coding DNA: TGTGCCACTACGGGACGGCAAGAGACCCAGTACTTC. It translates to CATTGRQETQYF.

Ten or more counts support this clonotype. The V call is TRBV7-2, the J call TRBJ1-3; D is unclear. This CDR3 spans 17 amino acids. V lost 5 bases and J lost 1, with 18 bases in between. In germline, CDR1 is SGHTA, CDR2 FQGNSA. CDR3 sequence (DNA): TGTGCCAGCAGCACGCCCATCTGGGGTGGTTCTGGAAACACCATATATTTT. Residues: CASSTPIWGGSGNTIYF.

V is TRBV7-2 and J is TRBJ1-2, with D possibly matching TRBD1 (6 bases). The ends were cut back, 7 bases at V and 5 bases at J, with 20 bases in the middle. Per germline, CDR1 SGHTA and CDR2 FQGNSA. The CDR3 totals 15 residues. The DNA for the CDR3 is TGTGCCAGCACTCTCCTTACAGGGTTAGGGTATGGCTACACCTTC. Translated, it gives CASTLLTGLGYGYTF.

This clonotype has a single count. The V gene is TRBV4-1, the J gene TRBJ2-2, with D maybe TRBD2 (5 bases). Deletions cut 0 bases from V and 7 bases from J, with 12 bases between. Germline V lookup: CDR1 MGHRA, CDR2 YSYEKL. This CDR3 contains 15 residues. CDR3 loop: CASSQDLVGSGELFF. The CDR3 DNA is TGCGCCAGCAGCCAAGACCTTGTAGGGAGCGGGGAGCTGTTTTTT.